These 13 T cell receptor beta chains originate from one sample sequenced in a study of blood T cell repertoires in COVID-19. Sequenced by immunoSEQ multiplex PCR; TCRdb stores in-frame clones only, minus some. The sample has over 65,000 clones; about four fifths are singletons. What was sequenced was peripheral blood. The source of these receptors is a woman aged 40 to 50 with active or convalescent COVID-19.

The J gene is TRBJ2-5, the V gene TRBV5-5; D ambiguous. The CDR3 length is 11 residues. V lost 4 bases and J 4 bases, leaving 5 bases between the germline ends. Germline CDR1 and CDR2: SGHKS and YYEKEE (reference sequence). The CDR3 loop reads CASSPRETQYF. Written as DNA, the CDR3 is TGTGCCAGCAGCCCCCGAGAGACCCAGTACTTC.

This chain uses TRBV5-1 with TRBJ2-7; 10 nucleotides line up with TRBD1. The V gene's germline CDR1 is SGHRS and CDR2 YFSETQ. Unmatched junction bases numbered 11, after V lost 3 bases and J lost 5 bases. CDR3 size: 16 residues. The chain's CDR3 is CASSSTRGQGGNEQYF. CDR3 DNA: TGCGCCAGCAGCTCAACCCGAGGACAGGGGGGCAACGAGCAGTACTTC.

This chain joins TRBV3-1 (or the pseudogene TRBV3-2) and TRBJ2-4, with 10 bases aligning to TRBD1. The V segment lost 4 bases and the J segment 8 bases; nucleotides outside the gene matches: 8. Germline assignment: CDR1 LGHDT and CDR2 YNNKEL (reference sequence). The CDR3 covers 15 residues. The CDR3 DNA reads TGTGCCAGCAGCCCGCGACAGGGGGCGCGGGACATTCAGTACTTC. Amino acids: CASSPRQGARDIQYF.

The CDR3 DNA reads as TGTGCCAGCAGCTTTACCCGACCGGGACAGGGGTCGTCAGCCTACGAGCAGTACTTC. Translation: CASSFTRPGQGSSAYEQYF. This chain connects TRBV7-9 to TRBJ2-7; 10 nucleotides line up with TRBD1. The length of the CDR3 is 19 residues. CDR1 is SEHNR and CDR2 is FQNEAQ in the germline V gene (reference sequence). V shed 3 bases, J shed 2 bases, and the junction held 16 bases outside the gene matches.

The chain uses TRBV11-3 and TRBJ2-2; D may be TRBD2 (6 bases). CDR1 is SGHNT, CDR2 YENEEA, per germline. Trimming cost V 4 bases and J 6 bases, with 12 bases left between them. The length of the CDR3 is 14 residues. The chain's CDR3 is CASSSHSGSGELFF. The CDR3 DNA is TGTGCCAGCAGCTCCCATAGCGGTTCCGGGGAGCTGTTTTTT.

This clone was counted a single time. The rearrangement links TRBV2 to TRBJ1-2; TRBD1 matches 11 bases. This CDR3 spans 16 amino acids. Unmatched junction bases numbered 15, after V lost 7 bases and J lost 8 bases. Germline CDR1 SNHLY, CDR2 FYNNEI. For the CDR3, the DNA is TGTGCCAGCACTGCTTCCTCTCCTTGGACAGGGGGCGGCTACACCTTC. Amino acid sequence: CASTASSPWTGGGYTF.

The chain couples TRBV30 to TRBJ2-3; maybe TRBD1 (5 bases). Per germline, CDR1 GTSNPN and CDR2 SVGIG (reference sequence). The V end lost 0 bases, the J end lost 1 base, and 5 bases lay between the germline ends. The CDR3 is 13 residues long. CDR3 region: CAWSVQGTDTQYF. As DNA, the CDR3 is TGTGCCTGGAGTGTACAGGGCACAGATACGCAGTATTTT.

The chain is built from TRBV27 and TRBJ2-5; 8 bases fit TRBD2. J lost 3 bases, V lost 6 bases, and 12 bases had no gene match. The length of the CDR3 is 16 residues. Per the germline V gene, CDR1 is MNHEY and CDR2 is SMNVEV (reference sequence). Here the CDR3 reads CASSLRGTRAKETQYF. The CDR3 DNA reads as TGTGCCAGCAGCCTGAGGGGGACTAGAGCAAAAGAGACCCAGTACTTC.

The table lists this clone with a count of one. The chain links TRBV30 to TRBJ2-7; weak D call: TRBD1 (5 bases). Germline V CDR1 and CDR2: GTSNPN, SVGIG (reference sequence). V was clipped by 2 bases and J by 5 bases, with 7 bases between them. The CDR3 covers 11 residues. The CDR3 sequence: CAWSWTNEQYF. The CDR3, as DNA: TGTGCCTGGAGTTGGACAAACGAGCAGTACTTC.

The CDR3 region is CATSQGTGNTIYF. The CDR3 DNA is TGTGCCACCTCACAGGGTACTGGAAACACCATATATTTT. The chain links TRBV2 to TRBJ1-3, with a weak D call TRBD1 (6 bases). This CDR3 is built from 13 residues. Germline V gene data show CDR1 as SNHLY and CDR2 as FYNNEI. The V and J ends lost 10 bases and 2 bases respectively, with 12 bases between them.

The chain employs TRBV28 and TRBJ1-1; D might be TRBD1 (5 bases). The CDR3 extends over 15 amino acids. Per germline, CDR1 MDHEN and CDR2 SYDVKM. V lost 5 bases to trimming and J lost 4 bases, with 17 bases between them. The CDR3 loop reads CASSATEGRATEAFF. Written as DNA, the CDR3 is TGTGCCAGCAGTGCCACTGAGGGGAGGGCCACTGAAGCTTTCTTT.

As DNA, the CDR3 is TGTGCCAGCAGTTACAGCATCACAGATACGCAGTATTTT. The encoded protein is CASSYSITDTQYF. The chain joins TRBV6-5 to TRBJ2-3; D not certain. This CDR3 has 13 amino acids. V lost 2 bases to trimming and J lost 2 bases, with 5 bases between them. Per the germline V gene, CDR1 is MNHEY and CDR2 is SVGAGI.

The chain recombines TRBV27 with TRBJ1-2; 11 nucleotides match TRBD1. This CDR3 spans 16 amino acids. Unmatched junction bases numbered 9, after V lost 6 bases and J lost 3 bases. Germline V gene sequence: CDR1 MNHEY, CDR2 SMNVEV (reference sequence). The CDR3 DNA reads as TGTGCCAGCAGGGACAGGGGGCAAAATACTTACTATGGCTACACCTTC. It is translated as CASRDRGQNTYYGYTF.